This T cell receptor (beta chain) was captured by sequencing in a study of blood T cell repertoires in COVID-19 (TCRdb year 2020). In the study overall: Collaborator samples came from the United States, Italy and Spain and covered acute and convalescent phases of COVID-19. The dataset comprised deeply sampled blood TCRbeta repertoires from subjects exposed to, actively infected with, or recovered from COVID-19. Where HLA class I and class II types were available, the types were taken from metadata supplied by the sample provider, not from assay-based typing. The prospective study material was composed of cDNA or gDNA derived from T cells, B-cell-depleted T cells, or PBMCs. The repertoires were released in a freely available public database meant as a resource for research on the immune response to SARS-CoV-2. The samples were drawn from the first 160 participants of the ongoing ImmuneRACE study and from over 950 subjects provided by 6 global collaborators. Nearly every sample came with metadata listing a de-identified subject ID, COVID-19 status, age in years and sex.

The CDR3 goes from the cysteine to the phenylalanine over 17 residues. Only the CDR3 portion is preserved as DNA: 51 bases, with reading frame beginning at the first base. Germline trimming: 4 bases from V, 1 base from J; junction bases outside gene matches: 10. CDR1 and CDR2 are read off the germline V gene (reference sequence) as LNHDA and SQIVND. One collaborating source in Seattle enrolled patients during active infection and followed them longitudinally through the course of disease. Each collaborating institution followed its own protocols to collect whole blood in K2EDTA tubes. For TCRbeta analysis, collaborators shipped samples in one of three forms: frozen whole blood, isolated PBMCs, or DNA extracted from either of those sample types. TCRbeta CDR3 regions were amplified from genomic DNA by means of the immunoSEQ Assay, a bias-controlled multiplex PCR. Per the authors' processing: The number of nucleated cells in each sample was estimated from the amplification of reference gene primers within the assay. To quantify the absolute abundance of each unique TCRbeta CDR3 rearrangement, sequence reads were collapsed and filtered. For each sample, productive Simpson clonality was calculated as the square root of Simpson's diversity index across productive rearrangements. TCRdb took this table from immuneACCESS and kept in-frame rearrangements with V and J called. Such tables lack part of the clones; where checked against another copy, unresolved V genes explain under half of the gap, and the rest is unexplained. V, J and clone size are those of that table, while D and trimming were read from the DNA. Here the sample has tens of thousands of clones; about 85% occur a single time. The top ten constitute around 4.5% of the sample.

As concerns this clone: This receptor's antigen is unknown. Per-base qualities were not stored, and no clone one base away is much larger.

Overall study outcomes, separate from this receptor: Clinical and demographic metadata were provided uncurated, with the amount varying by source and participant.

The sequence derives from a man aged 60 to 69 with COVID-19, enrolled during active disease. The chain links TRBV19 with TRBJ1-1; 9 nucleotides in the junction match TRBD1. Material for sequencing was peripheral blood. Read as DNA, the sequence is TGTGCCAGTAGTAAGACAGGGGGTGTACTAACGAACACTGAAGCTTTCTTT. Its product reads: CASSKTGGVLTNTEAFF. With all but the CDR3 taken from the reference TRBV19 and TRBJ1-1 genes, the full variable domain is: DGGITQSPKYLFRKEGQNVTLSCEQNLNHDAMYWYRQDPGQGLRLIYYSQIVNDFQKGDIAEGYSVSREKKESFPLTVTSAQKNPTAFYLCASSKTGGVLTNTEAFFGQGTRLTVV.